A selection of T cell receptor beta chains follows, all from one sample in a study of T cell responses to AZD1222 COVID-19 vaccine. Generated by immunoSEQ multiplex PCR, the TCRdb table keeps only in-frame clones and is missing some. Of approximately 42,000 clones in the sample, about 87% were seen once. The source was peripheral blood, collected 28 days after the second AZD1222 dose. The receptor set was obtained from an adult who received the AZD1222 COVID-19 vaccine. Both conserved end residues are part of each CDR3. A D gene is named only where the DNA matches it firmly. Expanded clones get a size class; other rows say once, few or many, or leave the size out.

abundance	v_gene	d_gene	j_gene	CDR3nt	CDR3aa
-	TRBV7-8	-	TRBJ2-3	TGTGCCAGCGCCCGGTCCGGGGCCCTGAAAGATACGCAGTATTTT	CASARSGALKDTQYF
-	TRBV7-9	TRBD1	TRBJ2-2	TGTGCCAGCAGCTCCCGGGACAGGGCGGCCGGGGAGCTGTTTTTT	CASSSRDRAAGELFF
-	TRBV12-3/TRBV12-4	TRBD1	TRBJ1-5	TGTGCCAGCAATCAGGGGGCACGGCAGCCCCAGCATTTT	CASNQGARQPQHF
-	TRBV2	TRBD1	TRBJ2-7	TGTGCCAGCGACCGACCGGGACAGGGGGTAGGGGAGCAGTACTTC	CASDRPGQGVGEQYF
-	TRBV19	TRBD1	TRBJ1-2	TGTGCCAGTACCAAGGACAGGGGGTATGGCTACACCTTC	CASTKDRGYGYTF
-	TRBV5-1	TRBD2	TRBJ2-3	TGCGCCAGCAGCGACACTAGCGGGGGTTTTACGCAGTATTTT	CASSDTSGGFTQYF
-	TRBV30	TRBD1	TRBJ1-6	TGTGCCTGGACCATACAGGGGGCTAGATCACCCCTCCACTTT	CAWTIQGARSPLHF
-	TRBV5-1	TRBD1	TRBJ2-5	TGCGCCAGCAGACCCAGGTCTGGACAGGCGCAAGAGACCCAGTACTTC	CASRPRSGQAQETQYF
once	TRBV19	-	TRBJ1-2	TGTGCCAGTAGAGACGTGAAGGGGGGAAACTATGGCTACACCTTC	CASRDVKGGNYGYTF
-	TRBV5-1	-	TRBJ1-1	TGCGCCAGCAGCTTATTTTCCGCGGGGAACACTGAAGCTTTCTTT	CASSLFSAGNTEAFF
-	TRBV7-2	-	TRBJ2-1	TGTGCCAGCAGCTTCGAGGGGGGCCACAATGAGCAGTTCTTC	CASSFEGGHNEQFF
-	TRBV16	TRBD1	TRBJ2-5	TGTGCCAGCAGCCAATCCCGCTACGGGACAGGGGGAATAGAGACCCAGTACTTC	CASSQSRYGTGGIETQYF
-	TRBV7-9	TRBD1	TRBJ1-2	TGTGCCAGCAGCCGCGGACAGGCACCTGGCTATGGCTACACCTTC	CASSRGQAPGYGYTF
-	TRBV7-2	TRBD2	TRBJ2-3	TGTGCCAGCAGCTGGGGACTAGGAGGGGCAGATACGCAGTATTTT	CASSWGLGGADTQYF
-	TRBV4-1	-	TRBJ2-1	TGCGCCAGCAGCCTGGACGGGGAGCAGTTCTTC	CASSLDGEQFF
-	TRBV30	-	TRBJ1-6	TGTGCCTGGAGTCAGGTTGGGGTTTCACCCCTCCACTTT	CAWSQVGVSPLHF
-	TRBV6-5	TRBD1	TRBJ1-1	TGTGCCAGCAGCACCGGGACAGAGACCAACACTGAAGCTTTCTTT	CASSTGTETNTEAFF
-	TRBV11-3	-	TRBJ2-2	TGTGCCAGCAGCTTAACCGGATACACCGGGGAGCTGTTTTTT	CASSLTGYTGELFF
-	TRBV2	-	TRBJ2-4	TGTGCCAGCAGCAGGAGCTTAGCCAAAAACATTCAGTACTTC	CASSRSLAKNIQYF
-	TRBV7-5	-	TRBJ2-5	TGTGTCAGAAGGACCGGGACAGAGGGGTATCCCCCAATTCCCCACGAAGAGACCCAGTACTTC	CVRRTGTEGYPPIPHEETQYF
-	TRBV18	-	TRBJ1-1	TGTGCCAGCTCACCCACAGTAGAGAACACTGAAGCTTTCTTT	CASSPTVENTEAFF
-	TRBV5-1	TRBD1	TRBJ2-2	TGCGCCAGCAGCACCGGACAGGACACCGGGGAGCTGTTTTTT	CASSTGQDTGELFF
-	TRBV19	TRBD2	TRBJ2-1	TGTGCCAGTAGTATTCGGGCTAGCGGGCACTACAATGAGCAGTTCTTC	CASSIRASGHYNEQFF
-	TRBV24-1	TRBD1	TRBJ1-3	TGTGCCACCAGAACCACGGGTCCCGGGGACAGGGCCATCCCTCGCTCTGGAAACACCATATATTTT	CATRTTGPGDRAIPRSGNTIYF
-	TRBV5-1	-	TRBJ1-6	TGCGCCAGCAGCTTGACGACAGCCAATAATTCACCCCTCCACTTT	CASSLTTANNSPLHF
-	TRBV19	-	TRBJ1-5	TGTGCCAGTAGTATAGAGGGAGAATCGAATCAGCCCCAGCATTTT	CASSIEGESNQPQHF
-	TRBV10-3	-	TRBJ1-2	TGTGCCATCAAGGCAGGGGTAGACGATGGCTACACCTTC	CAIKAGVDDGYTF
-	TRBV7-9	TRBD1	TRBJ1-1	TGTGCCAGCAGCCTTAGACAGGGGTCAAACACTGAAGCTTTCTTT	CASSLRQGSNTEAFF
-	TRBV29-1	-	TRBJ1-4	TGCAGCGTTGTCCTGAATGAAAAACTGTTTTTT	CSVVLNEKLFF
-	TRBV6-5	TRBD2	TRBJ2-1	TGTGCCAGCAACTCTGGACTAGCGGGAGTGTATGAGCAGTTCTTC	CASNSGLAGVYEQFF
-	TRBV5-6	TRBD1	TRBJ2-7	TGTGCCAGCAGCTCCGGGACAGGGAGCGAGCAGTACTTC	CASSSGTGSEQYF
-	TRBV7-8	-	TRBJ1-1	TGTGCCAGCAGCTTCAAAGTCGGGGCTAGTGGAACTGAAGCTTTCTTT	CASSFKVGASGTEAFF
-	TRBV27	-	TRBJ1-3	TGTGCCAGCAGTTTTAGGGGTGGAAACACCATATATTTT	CASSFRGGNTIYF
-	TRBV7-6	TRBD2	TRBJ2-7	TGTGCCAGCAGTGAAGGAGCGGGAGTCTTCTACGAGCAGTACTTC	CASSEGAGVFYEQYF
once	TRBV7-9	-	TRBJ1-4	TGTGCCAGCAGCTTAGGAACAACTAATGAAAAACTGTTTTTT	CASSLGTTNEKLFF
-	TRBV12-2	-	TRBJ2-2	TGTGCAAGTCGCTTACGACTTGGACAGGGTGGGAACACCGGGGAGCTGTTTTTT	CASRLRLGQGGNTGELFF
-	TRBV27	TRBD1	TRBJ2-7	TGTGCCAGCAGTTTACCAGGGACAGCCTACGAGCAGTACTTC	CASSLPGTAYEQYF
-	TRBV5-8	TRBD1	TRBJ1-5	TGTGCCAGCAGCCAGGTGGGACAGTTCAATCAGCCCCAGCATTTT	CASSQVGQFNQPQHF
few	TRBV18	TRBD1	TRBJ1-1	TGTGCCAGCTCACAGGGGGCTGACACTGAAGCTTTCTTT	CASSQGADTEAFF
-	TRBV12-3/TRBV12-4	-	TRBJ2-7	TGTGCCAGCAGGCCCACGGGGAGCTACGAGCAGTACTTC	CASRPTGSYEQYF
-	TRBV27	-	TRBJ1-1	TGTGCCAGCAGTTCCAGACTGGGTCTTGAAGCTTTCTTT	CASSSRLGLEAFF
-	TRBV19	TRBD1	TRBJ1-4	TGTGCCAGTAGCAACAGGGGGCGCTGGGAAAAACTGTTTTTT	CASSNRGRWEKLFF
-	TRBV27	TRBD1	TRBJ1-1	TGTGCCAGCAGTTCTCGACAGGGTTGGACTGAAGCTTTCTTT	CASSSRQGWTEAFF
few	TRBV6-5	TRBD1	TRBJ1-1	TGTGCCAGCAGTACCCGGGACAGCGCCCCTGAAGCTTTCTTT	CASSTRDSAPEAFF
-	TRBV2	-	TRBJ2-1	TGTGCCAGCGGGAGATCGGGCTCCTACAATGAGCAGTTCTTC	CASGRSGSYNEQFF
once	TRBV5-1	TRBD1	TRBJ2-4	TGCGCCAGCAGCTCGGCCCTCCGACAGGGGGCAGGCAAAAACATTCAGTACTTC	CASSSALRQGAGKNIQYF
-	TRBV7-3	-	TRBJ1-5	TGTGCCAGCAGCCCAAGGGCCAGGGTCTATCAGCCCCAGCATTTT	CASSPRARVYQPQHF
-	TRBV5-1	TRBD2	TRBJ2-3	TGCGCCAGCAGAGCCGGGACTAGCGGGAGCACAGATACGCAGTATTTT	CASRAGTSGSTDTQYF
-	TRBV9	-	TRBJ2-3	TGTGCCAGCGGACGGGGCGACACAGATACGCAGTATTTT	CASGRGDTDTQYF
-	TRBV7-9	TRBD1	TRBJ1-2	TGTGCCAGCAGCTTGACAGGGGGCGACGATGGCTACACCTTC	CASSLTGGDDGYTF
-	TRBV3-1/TRBV3-2	-	TRBJ1-3	TGTGCCAGCAGCCGCCGCTCTGGAAACACCATATATTTT	CASSRRSGNTIYF
-	TRBV5-8	-	TRBJ1-2	TGTGCCAGCAGCTTATTGTCAGCGTATGGCTACACCTTC	CASSLLSAYGYTF